This T cell receptor (beta chain) is from a study of blood T cells in healthy people across ages. Primers used in a second PCR of about 7 to 12 cycles were a sample-barcoded 5' primer and a J-beta primer mix. CDR3-containing paired-end reads numbering at least 2.5 million came from each sample. One entry per CDR3 protein, called by TCRdb with MiXCR from the 5' RACE reads. The sample records around 650,000 distinct CDR3 sequences, over 40% being singletons. This CDR3 has 15 amino acids. Germline CDR1 is DFQATT and CDR2 is SNEGSKA (reference sequence). Each sample provided at least 5 micrograms of extracted total RNA.

V is TRBV20-1 and J is TRBJ2-7; maybe TRBD2 (6 bases). The J call may be mistaken, given a closer DNA end match to TRBJ2-5. This TCR was recovered from an elderly man in good health. Sequencing was carried out using blood. The DNA of the CDR3 is TGCAGTGCTAGAGAAGGGAGGACACCCGTTGAGACCCAGTACTTC. Its protein product is CSAREGRTPVETQYF.